This T cell receptor (beta chain) was recovered during a study of T cells after yellow fever vaccination. On this clonotype itself: The antigen is unknown.

Overall study results and limits: There was a small share of clonotypes that showed up in both the CD4 and CD8 compartments. Any FACS-sorted repertoire could hold abundant clonotypes that contaminate it from the bulk population. After the booster, roughly 96% of CD4 and 88% of CD8 primary-response clones were re-detected.

5'RACE template switching added a universal primer site and UMIs to TCR cDNA. TCRdb reprocessed the 5' RACE reads with MiXCR, giving one entry per CDR3 protein. The repertoire consists of approximately 170,000 distinct CDR3 sequences, with about 11% occurring once and the leading ten covering about 40%. Germline loops: CDR1 MNHEY, CDR2 SMNVEV (reference sequence). Trimming removed 5 bases at V and 8 bases at J, with 15 bases between. The CDR3 spans 13 residues. This TCR derives from a man aged 18 to 29 who received the YFV17D yellow fever vaccine. The sample here was CD8+ T cells sorted from PBMCs, taken 15 days after the yellow fever booster vaccination. The chain couples TRBV27 to TRBJ1-2; D possibly corresponds to TRBD1 (5 bases). The CDR3 nucleotides read TGTGCCAGCAGTGGGACCCGGGGGAGAGGCTACACCTTC. It yields the protein CASSGTRGRGYTF.